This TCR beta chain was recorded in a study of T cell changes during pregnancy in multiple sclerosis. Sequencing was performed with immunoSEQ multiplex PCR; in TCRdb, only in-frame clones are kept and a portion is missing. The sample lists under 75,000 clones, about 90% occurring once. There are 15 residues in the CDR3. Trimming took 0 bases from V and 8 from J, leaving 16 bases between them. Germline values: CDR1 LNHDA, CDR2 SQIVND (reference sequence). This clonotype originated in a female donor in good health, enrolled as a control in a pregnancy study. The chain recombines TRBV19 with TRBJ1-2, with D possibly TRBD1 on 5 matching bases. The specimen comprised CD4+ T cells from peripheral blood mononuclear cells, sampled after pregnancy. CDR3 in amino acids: CASSIDPPRVYGYTF. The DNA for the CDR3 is TGTGCCAGTAGTATAGACCCCCCCAGGGTCTACGGCTACACCTTC. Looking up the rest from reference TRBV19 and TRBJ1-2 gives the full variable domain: DGGITQSPKYLFRKEGQNVTLSCEQNLNHDAMYWYRQDPGQGLRLIYYSQIVNDFQKGDIAEGYSVSREKKESFPLTVTSAQKNPTAFYLCASSIDPPRVYGYTFGSGTRLTVV.